Below are 21 T cell receptor beta chains sequenced from a single sample in a study of blood T cell repertoires in COVID-19. TCRdb's copy holds only in-frame clones and misses some; the assay was immunoSEQ multiplex PCR. This sample has about 120,000 clones, with around 77% found just once. Sequenced sample: peripheral blood. These receptors came from a human donor in a cohort sampled during active COVID-19.

This clone was picked up a small number of times. The chain is built from TRBV4-1 and TRBJ1-4; D remains ambiguous. Germline V CDR1 and CDR2: MGHRA, YSYEKL. V was shortened by 0 bases and J by 8 bases, with 13 bases between the two germline ends. The length of the CDR3 is 15 residues. CDR3 nucleotides: TGCGCCAGCAGCCAAGATAATGGAGCCGGGGAAAAACTGTTTTTT. Translating gives CASSQDNGAGEKLFF.

The chain has TRBV9 and TRBJ2-7, with TRBD2 identical over 11 bases. Germline V gene lookup returns CDR1 SGDLS and CDR2 YYNGEE. The CDR3 has 15 amino acids. V trimming: 0 bases; J trimming: 6 bases; junction bases outside the gene matches: 5. The CDR3 coding sequence is TGTGCCAGCAGCGTAGGAGGTAGCGGGGGGGTCGAGCAGTACTTC. It encodes CASSVGGSGGVEQYF. Variable domain in full (rest from reference TRBV9 and TRBJ2-7): DSGVTQTPKHLITATGQRVTLRCSPRSGDLSVYWYQQSLDQGLQFLIQYYNGEERAKGNILERFSAQQFPDLHSELNLSSLELGDSALYFCASSVGGSGGVEQYFGPGTRLTVT.

The chain has TRBV28 and TRBJ2-7, with a weak D call TRBD2 (5 bases). Trimming shortened V by 7 bases and J by 6 bases, and 19 bases separated the two germline ends. Germline loops: CDR1 MDHEN, CDR2 SYDVKM. The CDR3 has 14 residues. CDR3 protein: CASTPSRAPSEQYF. The DNA of the CDR3 is TGTGCCAGCACCCCTTCGAGGGCTCCGAGCGAGCAGTACTTC.

V gene TRBV6-6 combines with J gene TRBJ2-3, with a tentative D call TRBD2 (5 bases). Per the germline V gene, CDR1 is MNHNY and CDR2 is SVGAGI (reference sequence). The CDR3 consists of 16 residues. V was cut by 6 bases and J by 0 bases, with 16 bases left in between. The CDR3 DNA reads TGTGCCAGCAGACGCTATAGCGACCCTAGCACAGATACGCAGTATTTT. Amino acid sequence: CASRRYSDPSTDTQYF.

This clone was seen a few times. The rearrangement uses TRBV7-8 and TRBJ2-3; TRBD1 aligns across 10 bases. Trimming took 8 bases from V and 6 from J; bases not matched to a gene: 11. The CDR3 contains 15 residues. Per the germline V gene, CDR1 is SGHVS and CDR2 is FQNEAQ. The DNA of the CDR3 is TGTGCCAGCCCCCCGGCGGGACAGGGGTTGGATACGCAGTATTTT. Protein product: CASPPAGQGLDTQYF.

V usage is TRBV7-9 and J usage is TRBJ2-7; the match to TRBD1 covers 7 bases. The CDR3 consists of 14 residues. Germline V gives CDR1 SEHNR, CDR2 FQNEAQ (reference sequence). The V segment lost 8 bases and the J segment 0 bases; nucleotides outside the gene matches: 7. In nucleotides, the CDR3 is TGTGCCAGCGCAGGTCAGGGGGACTCCTACGAGCAGTACTTC. It yields the protein CASAGQGDSYEQYF.

In its sample, this clone was seen a few times. The chain links TRBV10-2 to TRBJ2-5; D not resolved. The CDR3 contains 13 residues. The V gene lost 3 bases and the J gene lost 4 bases, with 9 bases spanning the gap. CDR1 and CDR2 (germline): WSHSY, SAAADI. The CDR3: CASSDPLSETQYF. In DNA form, the CDR3 reads TGCGCCAGCAGTGACCCCTTGTCAGAGACCCAGTACTTC.

This rearrangement joins TRBV7-9 to TRBJ2-7; 14 bases are a match to TRBD2. In germline, CDR1 is SEHNR, CDR2 FQNEAQ (reference sequence). After removal of 4 bases from V and 4 bases from J, the junction contained 6 bases not matched to a gene. The CDR3 length is 16 residues. CDR3 amino acids: CASSWGTSGGVYEQYF. CDR3 coding DNA: TGTGCCAGCAGCTGGGGGACTAGCGGGGGAGTTTACGAGCAGTACTTC. Looking up the rest from reference TRBV7-9 and TRBJ2-7 gives the full variable domain: DTGVSQNPRHKITKRGQNVTFRCDPISEHNRLYWYRQTLGQGPEFLTYFQNEAQLEKSRLLSDRFSAERPKGSFSTLEIQRTEQGDSAMYLCASSWGTSGGVYEQYFGPGTRLTVT.

The chain uses TRBV19 and TRBJ2-7, with TRBD2 as a possible D gene (6 bases). Trimming left V 5 bases short and J 5 bases short, with 16 bases between. This CDR3 is built from 14 residues. Germline V CDR1 and CDR2: LNHDA, SQIVND (reference sequence). The CDR3 region is CASSSSPGDHEQYF. The DNA of the CDR3 is TGTGCCAGTAGTTCCTCCCCGGGGGACCACGAGCAGTACTTC.

The CDR3 spells CASSLGSGTGSGELFF. The CDR3 nucleotides are TGTGCCAGCAGCTTAGGATCCGGGACAGGGTCCGGGGAGCTGTTTTTT. The genes are TRBV7-8 and TRBJ2-2, with 9 bases aligning to TRBD1. Germline-derived CDR1 and CDR2 are SGHVS and FQNEAQ. V lost 1 base, J lost 6 bases, and 6 bases stayed unmatched. This CDR3 is 16 amino acids long.

This clone was seen once. The V gene is TRBV29-1, the J gene TRBJ2-5, with 8 bases matching TRBD2. The J segment lost 5 bases and the V segment lost 1 base, leaving 9 bases of the junction unmatched. The CDR3 runs to 15 residues. The germline V gene has CDR1 SQVTM and CDR2 ANQGSEA. The CDR3 DNA sequence: TGCAGCGTTGAAGTTTTGAGCGGGAGTGGGGAGACCCAGTACTTC. Translated: CSVEVLSGSGETQYF.

The rearrangement links TRBV4-1 to TRBJ1-3; 7 bases are a match to TRBD1. Germline CDR1 and CDR2: MGHRA and YSYEKL. V gave up 4 bases and J gave up 4 bases; unmatched junction bases: 4. The CDR3 is 14 amino acids. CDR3 loop: CASSPGGFGNTIYF. The CDR3, as DNA: TGCGCCAGCAGCCCAGGGGGATTCGGAAACACCATATATTTT.

The CDR3 loop is CASRPNPDSPYEQYF. CDR3 DNA: TGTGCCAGCAGACCAAATCCTGACAGTCCCTACGAGCAGTACTTC. This sequence joins TRBV5-4 and TRBJ2-7; a weak D match, TRBD1 (5 bases). CDR1 is SGHNT, CDR2 YYREEE, per germline (reference sequence). The V end was cut by 5 bases, the J end by 2 bases, with 17 bases between. The CDR3 has 15 residues.

This clone was picked up a small number of times. The gene calls are TRBV2 and TRBJ1-2, with D perhaps TRBD1 (5 bases). CDR1 and CDR2 (germline): SNHLY, FYNNEI. Between the trimmed V and J ends, which lost 7 bases and 4 bases, there was a span of 7 bases. The CDR3 consists of 11 residues. DNA of the CDR3: TGTGCCAGCAAGACAGTCTATGGCTACACCTTC. Translated: CASKTVYGYTF.

This chain joins TRBV11-3 and TRBJ2-6, with a possible D match to TRBD1 (5 bases). In germline, CDR1 is SGHNT, CDR2 YENEEA. The CDR3 is 16 residues long. Trimming removed 3 bases from V and 4 bases from J, with 13 bases in between. This CDR3 is CASSFVRVAGANVLTF. The CDR3 region has the DNA TGTGCCAGCAGCTTTGTCAGGGTAGCCGGGGCCAACGTCCTGACTTTC.

The chain links TRBV5-4 to TRBJ2-7; D may be TRBD1 (5 bases). CDR3 length equals 13 residues. Trimming shortened V by 4 bases and J by 5 bases, and 13 bases separated the two germline ends. Germline loops: CDR1 SGHNT, CDR2 YYREEE (reference sequence). The CDR3 nucleotides read TGTGCCAGCAGCCTCAGGGAAGGGGACGAGCAGTACTTC. Protein product: CASSLREGDEQYF. The whole variable domain, remainder taken from reference TRBV5-4 and TRBJ2-7, is ETGVTQSPTHLIKTRGQQVTLRCSSQSGHNTVSWYQQALGQGPQFIFQYYREEENGRGNFPPRFSGLQFPNYSSELNVNALELDDSALYLCASSLREGDEQYFGPGTRLTVT.

The sample holds one count of this clone. The genes are TRBV7-6 and TRBJ1-1, with D perhaps TRBD1 (5 bases). CDR1 is SGHVS, CDR2 FNYEAQ, per germline. V dropped 6 bases and J dropped 5 bases, with 19 bases sitting between them. The CDR3 has 15 residues. CDR3 region: CASSPSQGPATEAFF. The CDR3 DNA sequence: TGTGCCAGCAGTCCTTCGCAGGGCCCGGCGACTGAAGCTTTCTTT.

The CDR3 DNA follows: TGTGCCACGGACAGGGGCTACGAGCAGTACTTC. As protein: CATDRGYEQYF. The V gene is TRBV7-9, the J gene TRBJ2-7; 9 nucleotides line up with TRBD1. The CDR3 sequence is 11 residues long. Unmatched junction bases numbered 1, after V lost 10 bases and J lost 3 bases. Germline CDR1 and CDR2: SEHNR and FQNEAQ (reference sequence).

This chain connects TRBV6-1 to TRBJ2-6; no reliable D call. Trimming cost V 2 bases and J 4 bases, with 9 bases left between them. From germline, CDR1 is MNHNS and CDR2 SASEGT. The CDR3 loop spans 15 amino acids. CDR3: CASSEIAFGANVLTF. The DNA for the CDR3 is TGTGCCAGCAGTGAAATAGCTTTCGGGGCCAACGTCCTGACTTTC.

In this sample, this clone turned up a few times. The V and J genes are TRBV5-1 and TRBJ1-1; perhaps TRBD1 as D (6 bases). V lost 4 bases and J lost 0, with 10 bases in between. The CDR3 covers 14 residues. Germline values: CDR1 SGHRS, CDR2 YFSETQ. CDR3 sequence reads: CASSAGTMNTEAFF. In nucleotides, the CDR3 is TGCGCCAGCAGCGCTGGGACAATGAACACTGAAGCTTTCTTT.

The V gene is TRBV7-9, the J gene TRBJ2-7, with 12 bases matching TRBD2. Germline loops: CDR1 SEHNR, CDR2 FQNEAQ (reference sequence). This CDR3 region has 16 residues. V lost 5 bases, J lost 2 bases, and 7 bases stayed unmatched. The CDR3 DNA reads as TGTGCCAGCAGCCCTGGGACTAGCGGGCTACCCTACGAGCAGTACTTC. This translates into CASSPGTSGLPYEQYF.